This T cell receptor (beta chain) stems from a study of T cell changes during pregnancy in multiple sclerosis (dated by TCRdb to the late 2010s). Notes on the research overall: Changes in the T cell repertoire over the course of pregnancy were examined in this study in women with multiple sclerosis.

The library was made by the immunoSEQ multiplex PCR assay. The clones in this table, taken by TCRdb from immuneACCESS, are in-frame only. Not every clone is retained; where verified, under half of the shortfall comes from an unresolved V gene, and the cause of the rest is unknown. This sample lists tens of thousands of clones; 75% to 90% were detected once. The ten largest clones capture about 3% of the sample. With respect to this clone: The clone's antigen remains unknown. Per-base qualities were not stored, and no clone one base away is much larger.

CDR1 and CDR2 (SGHAT, FQNNGV) derive from the germline V gene. A distance of 8 bases separates the germline ends of V and J, which lose 5 bases and 6 bases respectively. Taken from cysteine to phenylalanine, the CDR3 has 13 residues. The sequence is cut down to CDR3 DNA, 39 bases in frame from base 1. The rearranged segments are TRBV11-2 and TRBJ1-6; too little of a D gene remains to name it. Source: peripheral blood, taken before pregnancy. The sequence came from a female donor with multiple sclerosis, enrolled in a pregnancy study. The nucleotide sequence is TGTGCCAGCAGCCCCCGAGCTAATTCACCCCTCCACTTT. It codes for CASSPRANSPLHF.